The 16 T cell receptor beta chains below were found in one sample sequenced in a study of T cells expressing NK-cell markers. TCRdb reprocessed the 5' RACE reads and stores each CDR3 protein as one record, lacking DNA. The table lists approximately 150,000 distinct CDR3 sequences. The sample taken for sequencing was blood T cells: a sorted CD56 or NKG2C T cell subset, CD4+ or CD8+ T cells, or bulk PBMC T cells (not recorded which). Receptors were obtained from a woman between 18 and 70 years old in good health.

The chain links TRBV29-1 to TRBJ2-1; the TCRdb call, TRBD1, lacks DNA for checking. Germline CDR1 SQVTM, CDR2 ANQGSEA. The CDR3 has 15 amino acids. The CDR3: CSVQGQGATYNEQFF.

This chain uses TRBV7-9 with TRBJ2-5. The V gene's germline CDR1 is SEHNR and CDR2 FQNEAQ (reference sequence). CDR3 length: 14 amino acids. The chain's CDR3 is CASSFRYNQETQYF.

The chain has TRBV20-1 and TRBJ1-1; TCRdb designates TRBD1, a call that cannot be tested without DNA. Germline loops: CDR1 DFQATT, CDR2 SNEGSKA (reference sequence). The CDR3 is 15 amino acids. CDR3 loop: CSASPDSWLNTEAFF.

The CDR3 here is CASSVAGADGYTF. This chain uses TRBV9 with TRBJ1-2; the TRBD1 assignment by TCRdb is unverifiable without DNA. This CDR3 contains 13 residues. Germline CDR1 and CDR2: SGDLS and YYNGEE. Supplemented by reference TRBV9 and TRBJ1-2, the full variable domain reads DSGVTQTPKHLITATGQRVTLRCSPRSGDLSVYWYQQSLDQGLQFLIQYYNGEERAKGNILERFSAQQFPDLHSELNLSSLELGDSALYFCASSVAGADGYTFGSGTRLTVV.

The rearrangement joins TRBV7-9 to TRBJ2-1; lacking DNA, the TRBD1 call made by TCRdb goes unchecked. The CDR3 covers 15 residues. Germline V gene data show CDR1 as SEHNR and CDR2 as FQNEAQ (reference sequence). CDR3 sequence reads: CASSLRQVLYNEQFF.

The chain is built from TRBV25-1 and TRBJ2-5; TCRdb designates TRBD1, a call that cannot be tested without DNA. This CDR3 has 18 amino acids. Germline-derived CDR1 and CDR2 are MGHDK and SYGVNS. Here the CDR3 reads CASSEYPGQGGLSETQYF.

The chain links TRBV12-3 or TRBV12-4 to TRBJ2-7; lacking DNA, the TRBD1 call made by TCRdb goes unchecked. The CDR3 consists of 15 residues. CDR3 protein: CASSGRDRGIYEQYF.

The V gene is TRBV24-1, the J gene TRBJ1-1; TCRdb reports TRBD1, a call that lacks DNA to check it against. The germline V gene has CDR1 KGHDR and CDR2 SFDVKD. The CDR3 loop spans 15 amino acids. The CDR3 loop reads CATSDTDRAGTEAFF.

The chain joins TRBV12-3 or TRBV12-4 to TRBJ2-2; TCRdb's D call, TRBD2, is unchecked because there is no DNA. This CDR3 has 16 residues. CDR3 loop: CASSTRLAGGTGELFF.

This chain links TRBV20-1 with TRBJ2-3; TCRdb reports TRBD2, a call that lacks DNA to check it against. Germline V gives CDR1 DFQATT, CDR2 SNEGSKA (reference sequence). The CDR3 has 17 residues. This CDR3 reads CSAKPGGLAEGTDTQYF.

V is TRBV29-1 and J is TRBJ2-1; TCRdb selects TRBD1, and the lack of DNA leaves this call unchecked. This CDR3 spans 13 amino acids. The germline CDR1 and CDR2 sequences are SQVTM and ANQGSEA. The CDR3 protein is CSVGTGGYNEQFF.

The gene calls are TRBV10-3 and TRBJ2-7; the TCRdb D gene call, TRBD1, has no DNA to confirm it. This CDR3 spans 13 amino acids. Germline loops: CDR1 ENHRY, CDR2 SYGVKD. The chain's CDR3 is CAISGGQGYEQYF.

The rearrangement links TRBV19 to TRBJ1-2. CDR3 length: 15 residues. Germline V gene lookup returns CDR1 LNHDA and CDR2 SQIVND (reference sequence). The CDR3 sequence: CASSIGRITNYGDTF.

The V and J genes are TRBV5-5 and TRBJ2-2. The CDR3 covers 12 residues. Germline V gene data show CDR1 as SGHKS and CDR2 as YYEKEE (reference sequence). The CDR3 here is CASSLSIGELFF.

V gene TRBV20-1 combines with J gene TRBJ1-1; there is no DNA to check the TCRdb D call of TRBD1. The germline gives CDR1 DFQATT, CDR2 SNEGSKA (reference sequence). This CDR3 contains 14 residues. CDR3 amino acids: CSARGARVLSEAFF.

V and J are TRBV5-1 and TRBJ2-3; TCRdb picks TRBD2, but there is no DNA to check that call. Germline-derived CDR1 and CDR2 are SGHRS and YFSETQ. This CDR3 contains 15 residues. CDR3: CASSPGTSHPDTQYF.